The 8 T cell receptor beta chains below were found in one sample sequenced in a study of T cell responses to AZD1222 COVID-19 vaccine. Profiled with immunoSEQ multiplex PCR; TCRdb holds only in-frame clones, not every one. The sample consists of about 190,000 clones, about 90% of them appearing once. The sample here was peripheral blood, taken on day 0 of MenACWY control vaccination. Receptor source: an adult in good health.

The chain uses TRBV3-1 (or the pseudogene TRBV3-2) and TRBJ2-7; D is possibly TRBD1 (5 bases). The germline gives CDR1 LGHDT, CDR2 YNNKEL (reference sequence). Trimming removed 1 base at V and 7 bases at J, with 14 bases between. The CDR3 sequence is 14 residues long. This CDR3 reads CASSQVASKGEQYF. In nucleotides, the CDR3 is TGTGCCAGCAGCCAAGTTGCATCTAAGGGGGAGCAGTACTTC.

This chain links TRBV18 with TRBJ2-7; 11 bases match TRBD2. The CDR3 runs 13 residues. Germline assignment: CDR1 KGHSH and CDR2 LQKENI. Trimming at V came to 3 bases and at J to 6 bases, leaving 1 base not matched to a gene. For the CDR3, the DNA is TGTGCCAGCTCACCCCTAGCGGGAGGCGAGCAGTACTTC. It specifies CASSPLAGGEQYF.

The rearrangement joins TRBV5-1 to TRBJ2-7, with TRBD2 matching 14 bases. With V trimmed by 3 bases and J by 6 bases, 8 bases remained unmatched. Per germline, CDR1 SGHRS and CDR2 YFSETQ. The CDR3 length is 16 residues. The CDR3 DNA reads TGCGCCAGCAGCTCAGGGACTAGCGGGAGTATAAGCGAGCAGTACTTC. It specifies CASSSGTSGSISEQYF.

The J gene is TRBJ1-1, the V gene TRBV27; D is unclear. V was clipped by 2 bases and J by 1 base, with 5 bases between them. This CDR3 has 13 residues. The germline CDR1 and CDR2 sequences are MNHEY and SMNVEV (reference sequence). Here the CDR3 reads CASSLKQNTEAFF. The DNA of the CDR3 is TGTGCCAGCAGTTTAAAACAGAACACTGAAGCTTTCTTT.

The chain employs TRBV28 and TRBJ1-5; 11 bases line up with TRBD1. This CDR3 contains 14 residues. The trim removed 6 bases at V and 7 bases at J, leaving 5 bases unmatched. Per the germline V gene, CDR1 is MDHEN and CDR2 is SYDVKM. CDR3: CASSPGQGEQPQHF. CDR3 DNA sequence: TGTGCCAGCAGCCCGGGACAGGGGGAACAGCCCCAGCATTTT.

The genes are TRBV7-2 and TRBJ2-7; possible D gene TRBD1, 6 bases. The germline gives CDR1 SGHTA, CDR2 FQGNSA. Between the trimmed V and J ends, which lost 5 bases and 7 bases, there was a span of 12 bases. This CDR3 is 12 amino acids long. This CDR3 is CASSVDRREQYF. CDR3 sequence (DNA): TGTGCCAGCAGCGTCGACAGGCGGGAGCAGTACTTC.

This chain links TRBV4-1 with TRBJ2-7; 11 bases are shared with TRBD2. J gave up 2 bases and V 2 bases, and 5 bases lay outside the gene matches. The CDR3 is 16 residues long. The germline V gene has CDR1 MGHRA and CDR2 YSYEKL. The CDR3 region is CASSQTGLAATYEQYF. The DNA for the CDR3 is TGCGCCAGCAGCCAAACGGGACTAGCGGCCACCTACGAGCAGTACTTC.

This clone appeared once. The chain combines TRBV5-6 with TRBJ2-7; the D gene is possibly TRBD2 (6 bases). The germline V gene encodes CDR1 SGHDT and CDR2 YYEEEE. This CDR3 comprises 14 residues. With 3 bases removed from V and 5 bases from J, the gap between germline ends came to 15 bases. Written as DNA, the CDR3 is TGTGCCAGCAGCTCGGACGGGAGTCTCAACGAGCAGTACTTC. It encodes CASSSDGSLNEQYF.